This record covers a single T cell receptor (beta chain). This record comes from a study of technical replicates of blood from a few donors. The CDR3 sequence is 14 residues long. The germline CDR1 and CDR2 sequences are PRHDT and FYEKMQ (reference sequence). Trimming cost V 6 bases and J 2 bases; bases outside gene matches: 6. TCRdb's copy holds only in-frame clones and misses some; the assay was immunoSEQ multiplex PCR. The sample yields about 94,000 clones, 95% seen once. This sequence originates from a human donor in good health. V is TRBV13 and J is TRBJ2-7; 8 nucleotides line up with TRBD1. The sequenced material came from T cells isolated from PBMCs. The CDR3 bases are TGTGCCAGCAGGAAAAGGGGACAGGCCTACGAGCAGTACTTC. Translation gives CASRKRGQAYEQYF.